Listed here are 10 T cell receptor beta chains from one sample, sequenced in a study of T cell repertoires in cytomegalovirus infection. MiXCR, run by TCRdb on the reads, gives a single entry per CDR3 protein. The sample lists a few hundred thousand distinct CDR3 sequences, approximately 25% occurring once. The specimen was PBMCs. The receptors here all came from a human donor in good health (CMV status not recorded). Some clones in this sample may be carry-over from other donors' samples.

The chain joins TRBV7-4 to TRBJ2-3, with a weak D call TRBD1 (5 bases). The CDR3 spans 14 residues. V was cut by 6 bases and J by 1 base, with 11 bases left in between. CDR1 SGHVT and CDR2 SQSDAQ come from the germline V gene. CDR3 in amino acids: CASRARVGTDTQYF. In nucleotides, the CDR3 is TGTGCCAGCAGGGCCAGGGTGGGCACAGATACGCAGTATTTT.

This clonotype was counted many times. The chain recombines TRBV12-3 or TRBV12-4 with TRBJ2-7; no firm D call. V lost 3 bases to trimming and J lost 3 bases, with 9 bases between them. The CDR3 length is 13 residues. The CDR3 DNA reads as TGTGCCAGCAGTTTGGTACAGAACTACGAGCAGTACGTC. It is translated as CASSLVQNYEQYV.

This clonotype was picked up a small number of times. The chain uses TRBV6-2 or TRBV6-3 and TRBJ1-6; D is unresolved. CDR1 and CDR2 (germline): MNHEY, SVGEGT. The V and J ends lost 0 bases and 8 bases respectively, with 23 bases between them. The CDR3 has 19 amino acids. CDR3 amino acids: CASSYSTRSPVGLDSPLHF. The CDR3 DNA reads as TGTGCCAGCAGTTACTCGACACGGTCGCCTGTTGGATTGGATTCACCCCTCCACTTT.

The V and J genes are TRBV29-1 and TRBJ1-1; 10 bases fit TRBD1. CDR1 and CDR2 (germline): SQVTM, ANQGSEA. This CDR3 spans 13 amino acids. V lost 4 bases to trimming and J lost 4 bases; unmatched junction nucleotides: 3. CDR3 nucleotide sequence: TGCAGCGTTGTAGGACAGGGGGTCACTGAAGCTTTCTTT. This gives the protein CSVVGQGVTEAFF.

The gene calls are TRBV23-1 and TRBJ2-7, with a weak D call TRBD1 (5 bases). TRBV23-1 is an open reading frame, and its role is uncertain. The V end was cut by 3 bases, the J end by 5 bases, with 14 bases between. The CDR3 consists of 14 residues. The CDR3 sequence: CASSHSPGNDEQYV. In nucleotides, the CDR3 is TGCGCCAGCAGTCATTCGCCAGGGAACGACGAGCAGTACGTC.

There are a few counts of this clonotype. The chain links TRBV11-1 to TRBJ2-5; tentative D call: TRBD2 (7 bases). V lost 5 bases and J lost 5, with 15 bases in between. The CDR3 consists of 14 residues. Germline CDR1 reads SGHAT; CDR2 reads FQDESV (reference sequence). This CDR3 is CASSPGGLRETQYF. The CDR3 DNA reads TGTGCCAGCAGCCCCGGGGGGCTGAGGGAGACCCAGTACTTC.

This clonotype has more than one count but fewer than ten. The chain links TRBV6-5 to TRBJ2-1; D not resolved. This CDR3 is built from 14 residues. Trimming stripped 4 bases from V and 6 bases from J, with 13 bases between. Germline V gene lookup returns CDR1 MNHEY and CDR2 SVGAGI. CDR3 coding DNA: TGTGCCAGCAGTTGGGGTGGAGTACCCAATGAGCAGTTCTTC. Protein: CASSWGGVPNEQFF.

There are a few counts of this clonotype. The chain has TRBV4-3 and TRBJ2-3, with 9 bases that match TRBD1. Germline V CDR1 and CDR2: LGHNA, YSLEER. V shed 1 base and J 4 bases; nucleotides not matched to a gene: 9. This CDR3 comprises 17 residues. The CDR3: CASSQALQGARADTQYF. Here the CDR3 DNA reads TGCGCCAGCAGCCAAGCCCTACAGGGGGCGCGGGCAGATACGCAGTATTTT.

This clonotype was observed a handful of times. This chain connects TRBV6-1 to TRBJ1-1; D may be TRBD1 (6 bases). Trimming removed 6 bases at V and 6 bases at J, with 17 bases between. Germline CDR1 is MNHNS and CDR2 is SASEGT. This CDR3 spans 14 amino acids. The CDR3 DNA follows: TGTGCCAGCAGGGGAAAAACAGGGAAACCTGAAGCTTTCTTT. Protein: CASRGKTGKPEAFF.

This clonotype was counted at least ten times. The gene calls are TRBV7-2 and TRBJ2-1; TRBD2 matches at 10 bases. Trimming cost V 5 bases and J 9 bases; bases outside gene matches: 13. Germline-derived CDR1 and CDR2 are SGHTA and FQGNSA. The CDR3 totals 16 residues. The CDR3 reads CASSPTSSGSYFEQFF. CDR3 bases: TGTGCCAGCAGCCCAACCTCTAGCGGGAGTTATTTTGAGCAGTTCTTC.